These 26 T cell receptor beta chains originate from one sample sequenced in a study of blood T cell repertoires in COVID-19. Measured with immunoSEQ multiplex PCR; TCRdb has only the in-frame clones, and not every one. The sample lists 250,000 or so clones; roughly 85% were seen once. Source material: peripheral blood. The source of these receptors is a young man with active or convalescent COVID-19.

The CDR3 DNA follows: TGTGCCAGTAGTCCCAGAAACAGGGGGCAAAACTATGGCTACACCTTC. It is translated as CASSPRNRGQNYGYTF. This sequence joins TRBV19 and TRBJ1-2; the match to TRBD1 covers 9 bases. Germline-derived CDR1 and CDR2 are LNHDA and SQIVND (reference sequence). V gave up 5 bases and J gave up 2 bases; unmatched junction bases: 9. The CDR3 has 16 residues. The full variable domain, in which reference TRBV19 and TRBJ1-2 provide the parts outside the CDR3, is DGGITQSPKYLFRKEGQNVTLSCEQNLNHDAMYWYRQDPGQGLRLIYYSQIVNDFQKGDIAEGYSVSREKKESFPLTVTSAQKNPTAFYLCASSPRNRGQNYGYTFGSGTRLTVV.

The V and J genes are TRBV3-1 (or the pseudogene TRBV3-2) and TRBJ2-7; D possibly corresponds to TRBD1 (6 bases). The CDR3 covers 16 residues. Germline CDR1 and CDR2: LGHDT and YNNKEL (reference sequence). V was cut by 4 bases and J by 3 bases, with 19 bases left in between. CDR3 bases: TGTGCCAGCAGCCCCCAAACCCCCGGACAGTACTACGAGCAGTACTTC. This translates into CASSPQTPGQYYEQYF.

The V gene is TRBV28, the J gene TRBJ2-1, with D possibly being TRBD1 (5 bases). The CDR3 consists of 14 residues. The V gene lost 6 bases and the J gene lost 7 bases, with 16 bases spanning the gap. The germline V gene has CDR1 MDHEN and CDR2 SYDVKM. CDR3 protein: CASSPSGKVNEQFF. CDR3 nucleotides: TGTGCCAGCAGCCCCTCAGGGAAGGTTAATGAGCAGTTCTTC.

This chain joins TRBV19 and TRBJ1-5; tentative D call: TRBD1 (5 bases). This CDR3 region has 15 residues. From germline, CDR1 is LNHDA and CDR2 SQIVND (reference sequence). V dropped 0 bases and J dropped 5 bases, with 11 bases sitting between them. CDR3 loop: CASSIDSRGYQPQHF. In DNA, the CDR3 is TGTGCCAGTAGTATAGATTCGCGGGGGTATCAGCCCCAGCATTTT.

The chain couples TRBV5-8 to TRBJ1-4, with no clear D. V lost 4 bases and J lost 8, with 15 bases in between. This CDR3 is built from 14 residues. Germline V gives CDR1 SGHTS, CDR2 YDEGEE. CDR3 loop: CASSLPMSLEKLFF. Written as DNA, the CDR3 is TGTGCCAGCAGCCTACCGATGTCTTTGGAAAAACTGTTTTTT.

This chain links TRBV2 with TRBJ1-6, with D uncertain. The V and J ends lost 3 bases and 0 bases respectively, with 12 bases between them. The length of the CDR3 is 17 residues. Germline values: CDR1 SNHLY, CDR2 FYNNEI. The CDR3 bases are TGTGCCAGCAGTGAGTGGGAGTGGAGCTCCTATAATTCACCCCTCCACTTT. Encoded protein: CASSEWEWSSYNSPLHF.

This chain joins TRBV6-5 and TRBJ2-7; no clear D. The CDR3 length is 11 residues. From germline, CDR1 is MNHEY and CDR2 SVGAGI. Trimming took 6 bases from V and 6 from J, leaving 9 bases between them. The chain's CDR3 is CASSLSSEQYF. The DNA for the CDR3 is TGTGCCAGCAGCCTTAGTAGCGAGCAGTACTTC.

The chain's CDR3 is CASSLVGAFSGNTIYF. DNA of the CDR3: TGTGCCAGCAGCTTAGTGGGGGCATTCTCTGGAAACACCATATATTTT. J is TRBJ1-3 and V is TRBV7-2; weak D call: TRBD1 (6 bases). The V end was cut by 1 base, the J end by 0 bases, with 10 bases between. Germline-derived CDR1 and CDR2 are SGHTA and FQGNSA. This CDR3 contains 16 residues.

With respect to this clone: The same CDR3 can be traced to other DNA sequences in this sample. The chain links TRBV12-3 or TRBV12-4 to TRBJ2-1, with D uncertain. The CDR3 runs 13 residues. The V end lost 3 bases, the J end lost 1 base, and 4 bases lay between the germline ends. CDR3 sequence: CASSLRSYNEQFF. Here the CDR3 DNA reads TGTGCCAGCAGTTTGAGGTCCTACAATGAGCAGTTCTTC.

The chain carries TRBV9 and TRBJ2-2; no definite D call. V lost 1 base and J 4 bases, leaving 11 bases between the germline ends. There are 15 residues in the CDR3. Germline V gives CDR1 SGDLS, CDR2 YYNGEE. The CDR3 loop is CASSVTAGLTGELFF. Written as DNA, the CDR3 is TGTGCCAGCAGCGTAACGGCAGGTCTCACCGGGGAGCTGTTTTTT.

The genes are TRBV4-1 and TRBJ1-2; no clear D. V lost 8 bases and J 6 bases, leaving 10 bases between the germline ends. The CDR3 totals 11 residues. The germline V gene encodes CDR1 MGHRA and CDR2 YSYEKL. Here the CDR3 DNA reads TGCGCCAGCCGCTTCGGTAATGGCTACACCTTC. This sequence encodes CASRFGNGYTF.

The CDR3 spells CASSSGLYYNEQFF. In DNA, the CDR3 is TGTGCCAGTAGTTCCGGACTCTACTACAATGAGCAGTTCTTC. This chain links TRBV19 with TRBJ2-1; D perhaps matches TRBD2 (5 bases). Looked up from germline, CDR1 is LNHDA and CDR2 is SQIVND (reference sequence). V was pared by 5 bases and J by 3 bases, with 11 bases between. The CDR3 is 14 residues long.

This clone was recorded only once. The chain joins TRBV6-2 or TRBV6-3 to TRBJ1-4, with a weak D call TRBD1 (5 bases). Germline assignment: CDR1 MNHEY and CDR2 SVGEGT. V was clipped by 2 bases and J by 8 bases, with 9 bases between them. The CDR3 spans 13 residues. CDR3 bases: TGTGCCAGCAGTTACGGACAATTCGAAAAACTGTTTTTT. This gives the protein CASSYGQFEKLFF.

The chain joins TRBV9 to TRBJ2-5, with a possible D match to TRBD2 (6 bases). Trimming cost V 4 bases and J 3 bases, with 22 bases left between them. Germline CDR1 and CDR2: SGDLS and YYNGEE. CDR3 size: 17 residues. The CDR3 region is CASSTNRDSSEKETQYF. In DNA, the CDR3 is TGTGCCAGCAGCACAAACCGGGACTCAAGTGAGAAAGAGACCCAGTACTTC. The full variable domain, its missing parts supplied by reference TRBV9 and TRBJ2-5, is DSGVTQTPKHLITATGQRVTLRCSPRSGDLSVYWYQQSLDQGLQFLIQYYNGEERAKGNILERFSAQQFPDLHSELNLSSLELGDSALYFCASSTNRDSSEKETQYFGPGTRLLVL.

The V gene is TRBV27, the J gene TRBJ2-3, with 10 bases lining up with TRBD2. After removal of 6 bases from V and 2 bases from J, the junction contained 5 bases not matched to a gene. Germline assignment: CDR1 MNHEY and CDR2 SMNVEV (reference sequence). The CDR3 is 15 amino acids. The CDR3 loop reads CASSRTSGPTDTQYF. CDR3 nucleotides: TGTGCCAGCAGCCGGACTAGCGGACCCACAGATACGCAGTATTTT.

The genes are TRBV5-4 and TRBJ1-1, with TRBD1 matching 10 bases. The CDR3 runs 15 residues. From germline, CDR1 is SGHNT and CDR2 YYREEE (reference sequence). V trimming: 4 bases; J trimming: 4 bases; junction bases outside the gene matches: 7. The CDR3 region is CASSPTGGEGTEAFF. CDR3 nucleotides: TGTGCCAGCAGCCCGACAGGGGGCGAGGGCACTGAAGCTTTCTTT.

The J gene is TRBJ1-1, the V gene TRBV5-1; weak D call: TRBD1 (5 bases). The CDR3 loop spans 14 amino acids. Germline V gives CDR1 SGHRS, CDR2 YFSETQ. V gave up 0 bases and J gave up 1 base, with 7 bases separating them. CDR3 region: CASSLDRPNTEAFF. Here the CDR3 DNA reads TGCGCCAGCAGCTTGGACAGGCCGAACACTGAAGCTTTCTTT. The entire variable domain, with the rest obtained from reference TRBV5-1 and TRBJ1-1, is as follows: KAGVTQTPRYLIKTRGQQVTLSCSPISGHRSVSWYQQTPGQGLQFLFEYFSETQRNKGNFPGRFSGRQFSNSRSEMNVSTLELGDSALYLCASSLDRPNTEAFFGQGTRLTVV.

The chain has TRBV25-1 and TRBJ1-4; unclear D gene. Germline V gene data show CDR1 as MGHDK and CDR2 as SYGVNS. The CDR3 contains 14 residues. Deletions cut 2 bases from V and 10 bases from J, with 14 bases between. For the CDR3, the DNA is TGTGCCAGCAGTGAACGGGTGGCCCCGGGAAAACTGTTTTTT. Amino acids: CASSERVAPGKLFF. The full variable domain, rest sourced from reference TRBV25-1 and TRBJ1-4, is EADIYQTPRYLVIGTGKKITLECSQTMGHDKMYWYQQDPGMELHLIHYSYGVNSTEKGDLSSESTVSRIRTEHFPLTLESARPSHTSQYLCASSERVAPGKLFFGSGTQLSVL.

The chain couples TRBV18 to TRBJ1-5; TRBD1 matches at 7 bases. The junction had 4 bases not matched to a gene; V was cut back by 6 bases and J by 5 bases. Germline CDR1 and CDR2: KGHSH and LQKENI. CDR3 length: 13 amino acids. CDR3 nucleotides: TGTGCCAGCTCCCTTGACAGGGATCAGCCCCAGCATTTT. Protein product: CASSLDRDQPQHF.

The chain joins TRBV5-4 to TRBJ2-1; 7 bases fit TRBD2. J gave up 10 bases and V 0 bases, and 13 bases lay outside the gene matches. Germline CDR1 reads SGHNT; CDR2 reads YYREEE (reference sequence). This CDR3 is 16 amino acids long. The CDR3 nucleotides read TGTGCCAGCAGCTTGGCGGCAGCGGGATCTCTATGGGAGCAGTTCTTC. This encodes CASSLAAAGSLWEQFF.

A word on this clone: At the DNA level, this CDR3 is encoded by other sequences in the same sample as well. This chain joins TRBV9 and TRBJ2-1, with 7 positions matching TRBD2. V was clipped by 1 base and J by 1 base; unmatched bases: 2. Germline V gene data show CDR1 as SGDLS and CDR2 as YYNGEE. The CDR3 is made up of 15 amino acids. The CDR3 sequence: CASSVSGASYNEQFF. CDR3 coding DNA: TGTGCCAGCAGCGTAAGCGGGGCTTCCTACAATGAGCAGTTCTTC.

The chain is built from TRBV29-1 and TRBJ2-1; 8 bases agree with TRBD2. CDR1 and CDR2 (germline): SQVTM, ANQGSEA. Trimming cost V 6 bases and J 6 bases; bases outside gene matches: 13. This CDR3 is built from 15 residues. CDR3 sequence (DNA): TGCAGCGTCTTCATACGAAGCGGGGGCCGCAATGAGCAGTTCTTC. Its protein product is CSVFIRSGGRNEQFF.

This clone was seen once. CDR3: CASSPREGGELFF. Written as DNA, the CDR3 is TGTGCCAGCAGCCCACGGGAGGGAGGGGAGCTGTTTTTT. The chain links TRBV7-9 to TRBJ2-2; 8 nucleotides agree with TRBD2. The trim removed 5 bases at V and 8 bases at J, leaving 4 bases unmatched. The CDR3 extends over 13 amino acids. Germline CDR1 is SEHNR and CDR2 is FQNEAQ (reference sequence).

V gene TRBV4-1 combines with J gene TRBJ2-7; 7 positions match TRBD2. The germline CDR1 and CDR2 sequences are MGHRA and YSYEKL. The length of the CDR3 is 14 residues. Trimming at V came to 4 bases and at J to 4 bases, leaving 7 bases not matched to a gene. The CDR3 DNA is TGCGCCAGCAGCCTCTCGGGAGGCGCATACGAGCAGTACTTC. It is translated as CASSLSGGAYEQYF.

This sequence joins TRBV18 and TRBJ1-6; 8 positions agree with TRBD1. The CDR3 is 15 residues long. V lost 3 bases and J lost 7; bases outside the gene matches: 5. CDR1 KGHSH and CDR2 LQKENI come from the germline V gene. CDR3 sequence reads: CASSPGQGKNSPLHF. The DNA of the CDR3 is TGTGCCAGCTCACCCGGACAGGGTAAAAATTCACCCCTCCACTTT.

The chain employs TRBV4-3 and TRBJ2-1; 8 bases are a match to TRBD2. This CDR3 region has 17 residues. Unmatched junction bases numbered 6, after V lost 0 bases and J lost 2 bases. Germline V lookup: CDR1 LGHNA, CDR2 YSLEER. The CDR3 reads CASSQDLGLDTYNEQFF. The CDR3 DNA reads as TGCGCCAGCAGCCAAGATCTGGGACTAGATACCTACAATGAGCAGTTCTTC.